Listed below are T cell receptor beta chains from one sample, sequenced in a study of CD8 T cells in ankylosing spondylitis. TCRdb re-called the 5' RACE reads with MiXCR, one entry per CDR3 protein. The table shows under 200,000 distinct CDR3 sequences, with about an eighth occurring only once. What was sequenced was blood, either unsorted or a sorted T cell fraction (not recorded which). Receptors originate from a female donor with ankylosing spondylitis or in good health (not recorded which). Each CDR3 is given with its conserved first and last residue. A D gene is named only where the DNA matches it firmly. Size tells how often a clone was seen (once, few, many) or the class of an expanded clone, and some rows leave it out.

D gene | clone size | J gene | V gene | CDR3 DNA | CDR3 protein
- | few | TRBJ2-3 | TRBV4-3 | TGCGCCAGCAGCTTCGGGTCGAGGGGGGATACAGATACGCAGTATTTT | CASSFGSRGDTDTQYF
TRBD2 | many | TRBJ2-3 | TRBV11-2 | TGTGCCAGCAGCTTCACCCCGCGGACTAGCAGGGTACAAGATACGCAGTATTTT | CASSFTPRTSRVQDTQYF
- | few | TRBJ1-5 | TRBV20-1 | TGCAGTGCTAGAGATCAGCGTGGAACGGGCAATCAGCCCCAGCATTTT | CSARDQRGTGNQPQHF
TRBD1 | - | TRBJ2-1 | TRBV18 | TGTGCTGGGCAGGGGGACCTCAATGAGCAGTTCTTC | CAGQGDLNEQFF
TRBD2 | - | TRBJ2-2 | TRBV5-1 | TGCGCCAGCAGCCCCGGACTAGCGGGATCCACCGGGGAGCTGTTTTTT | CASSPGLAGSTGELFF
TRBD1 | - | TRBJ1-1 | TRBV5-4 | TGTGCCAGCAGCAAATCGGGACAGGGGATCGGAGCTTTCTTT | CASSKSGQGIGAFF
- | - | TRBJ2-7 | TRBV12-3/TRBV12-4 | TGTGCCAGCAGCTCTGATAGCACCTACGAGCAGTACTTC | CASSSDSTYEQYF
TRBD2 | many | TRBJ2-5 | TRBV5-1 | TGCGCCAGCAGCTTCCTAGCGGAACCCAGGGCCCAGTACTTC | CASSFLAEPRAQYF
- | many | TRBJ1-1 | TRBV7-8 | TGTGCCAGCAGCTTATTTCGACAGGTGAACACTGAAGCTTTCTTT | CASSLFRQVNTEAFF
- | few | TRBJ2-5 | TRBV3-1 | TGTGCCAGCAGCCAAGCCGGACTGGGAGCGTTTGATGAGACCCAGTACTTC | CASSQAGLGAFDETQYF
- | many | TRBJ1-1 | TRBV12-3/TRBV12-4 | TGTGCCAGCAGAAACCGGGACCGGGGAGCTTTCTTT | CASRNRDRGAFF
TRBD2 | many | TRBJ2-1 | TRBV6-1 | TGTGCCAGCAGCTCACCCCAGGGTCTGGGAGGGAATGAGCAGTTCTTC | CASSSPQGLGGNEQFF
- | many | TRBJ2-5 | TRBV4-3 | TGCGCCAGCAGCCAAGATACAGGGATGGAGACCCAGTACTTC | CASSQDTGMETQYF
TRBD2 | many | TRBJ2-2 | TRBV7-9 | TGTGCCAGCAGCTTTGGACTAGCGGGAACCGGGGAGCTGTTTTTT | CASSFGLAGTGELFF
- | many | TRBJ1-1 | TRBV12-3/TRBV12-4 | TGTGCCAGCAGTTTTAGTGGTCCAGGGAGCCTGAACACTGAAGCTTTCTTT | CASSFSGPGSLNTEAFF
- | many | TRBJ2-7 | TRBV6-1 | TGTGCCAGCAGTGCCCTCCACGGGAGCGAGCAGTACTTC | CASSALHGSEQYF
TRBD1 | many | TRBJ1-5 | TRBV6-2/TRBV6-3 | TGTGCCAGCATGTTGAGGGGGCTCGGTCAGCCCCAGCATTTT | CASMLRGLGQPQHF
- | many | TRBJ1-1 | TRBV20-1 | TGCAGTGCTTTGGACCCGGGACACACTGAAGCTTTCTTT | CSALDPGHTEAFF
TRBD2 | many | TRBJ2-7 | TRBV10-3 | TGTGCCATCAGGGGACGGACTAGCGGATCCTACGAGCAGTACTTC | CAIRGRTSGSYEQYF
TRBD2 | many | TRBJ2-1 | TRBV29-1 | TGCAGCGTAGGACTAGCGGGGGCCTACAATGAGCAGTTCTTC | CSVGLAGAYNEQFF
- | few | TRBJ2-1 | TRBV5-6 | TGTGCCAGCAGCCCTGGGGGCCGGGAGCAGTTCTTC | CASSPGGREQFF
TRBD1 | few | TRBJ2-5 | TRBV5-5 | TGTGCCAGCAGCTTTCTGAGGGGGCAGGGGCAAGAGACCCAGTACTTC | CASSFLRGQGQETQYF
TRBD1 | many | TRBJ1-1 | TRBV12-3/TRBV12-4 | TGTGCCAGCAGTTTTCAGGCAGGGGGCCTCCTCCGTGAAGCTTTCTTT | CASSFQAGGLLREAFF
TRBD1 | many | TRBJ2-7 | TRBV6-2/TRBV6-3 | TGTGCCAGCAGTTACTCAACGGACAGGGGGAAGGACGAGCAGTACTTC | CASSYSTDRGKDEQYF
- | many | TRBJ1-1 | TRBV30 | TGTGCCTGGAGCCCCTCGACTTCCTACACTGAAGCTTTCTTT | CAWSPSTSYTEAFF
- | - | TRBJ2-7 | TRBV29-1 | TGCAGCGTTGGATCCAGGGATTCCTACGAGCAGTACTTC | CSVGSRDSYEQYF